These 18 T cell receptor beta chains were all obtained from the same sample, sequenced in a study of blood T cell repertoires in COVID-19. TCRdb's table, derived via immunoSEQ multiplex PCR, lists solely in-frame clones and lacks some. The table records over 130,000 clones, approximately 88% of them present only once. The sequenced material came from peripheral blood. Receptors originate from a human donor in a cohort sampled during active COVID-19.

The chain combines TRBV5-1 with TRBJ2-5, with D possibly matching TRBD2 (5 bases). Germline V gene lookup returns CDR1 SGHRS and CDR2 YFSETQ. V lost 4 bases and J 1 base, leaving 8 bases between the germline ends. CDR3 length: 13 residues. The CDR3 nucleotides read TGCGCCAGCAGCCCCGGACTCCAAGAGACCCAGTACTTC. As protein: CASSPGLQETQYF.

The chain uses TRBV4-3 and TRBJ1-4; D is undetermined. Germline CDR1 LGHNA, CDR2 YSLEER. Trimming cost V 0 bases and J 0 bases, with 17 bases left between them. This CDR3 spans 19 amino acids. The CDR3 nucleotides read TGCGCCAGCAGCCAAGATTTAGGAGGGTACCAAGCAACTAATGAAAAACTGTTTTTT. Translating gives CASSQDLGGYQATNEKLFF.

J is TRBJ1-2 and V is TRBV30, with TRBD1 identical over 8 bases. The CDR3 runs to 12 residues. The ends lost 4 bases at V and 8 bases at J; junction bases unmatched: 6. Germline assignment: CDR1 GTSNPN and CDR2 SVGIG (reference sequence). CDR3 amino acids: CAWTGQGGGYTF. The CDR3 nucleotides read TGTGCCTGGACCGGACAGGGCGGGGGCTACACCTTC.

This clone was observed a single time. The V and J genes are TRBV19 and TRBJ2-1; 12 bases match TRBD1. Per germline, CDR1 LNHDA and CDR2 SQIVND (reference sequence). The length of the CDR3 is 17 residues. Germline trimming cut 0 bases from V and 4 bases from J; bases unmatched to any gene: 4. The CDR3 DNA sequence: TGTGCCAGTAGTATAGAGGGACAGGGGGCATCTTACAATGAGCAGTTCTTC. This translates into CASSIEGQGASYNEQFF.

CDR3 residues: CASSLAGTGDFNTEAFF. Here the CDR3 DNA reads TGTGCCAGCAGCTTGGCTGGGACAGGGGATTTTAACACTGAAGCTTTCTTT. The chain uses TRBV5-6 and TRBJ1-1; 10 bases align to TRBD1. With V trimmed by 0 bases and J by 2 bases, 7 bases remained unmatched. Germline-derived CDR1 and CDR2 are SGHDT and YYEEEE. The length of the CDR3 is 17 residues.

The chain uses TRBV7-2 and TRBJ2-5, with 9 bases that match TRBD1. Germline values: CDR1 SGHTA, CDR2 FQGNSA. This CDR3 is 16 amino acids long. Trimming at V came to 6 bases and at J to 5 bases, leaving 13 bases not matched to a gene. CDR3 loop: CASSLTGGKVMETQYF. Written as DNA, the CDR3 is TGTGCCAGCAGTCTAACAGGGGGCAAGGTGATGGAGACCCAGTACTTC.

The rearrangement joins TRBV18 to TRBJ2-7; 10 positions agree with TRBD2. The CDR3 extends over 17 amino acids. Losses at the gene ends were 3 bases for V and 0 bases for J; bases not matched to a gene: 8. Germline lookup yields CDR1 KGHSH and CDR2 LQKENI. The CDR3 DNA sequence: TGTGCCAGCTCACCCCGCCCTAGCGGGGGAACCTCCTACGAGCAGTACTTC. The encoded protein is CASSPRPSGGTSYEQYF.

The chain combines TRBV6-5 with TRBJ1-2; D not certain. V shed 5 bases and J shed 6 bases, with 19 bases lying between them. CDR3 length equals 15 residues. Germline CDR1 and CDR2: MNHEY and SVGAGI. Here the CDR3 reads CASSRLSFGRDGYTF. CDR3 nucleotide sequence: TGTGCCAGCAGTCGCCTTTCTTTCGGTCGGGATGGCTACACCTTC.

The chain joins TRBV5-4 to TRBJ2-5; 7 nucleotides align to TRBD2. The germline CDR1 and CDR2 sequences are SGHNT and YYREEE (reference sequence). The CDR3 has 16 amino acids. V was clipped by 0 bases and J by 4 bases; unmatched bases: 9. CDR3 sequence (DNA): TGTGCCAGCAGCTTGGGGGGGACTACCAGAAGAGAGACCCAGTACTTC. Translation: CASSLGGTTRRETQYF.

This rearrangement joins TRBV15 to TRBJ2-1; TRBD2 matches 8 bases. This CDR3 spans 15 amino acids. Germline trimming cut 3 bases from V and 7 bases from J; bases unmatched to any gene: 8. Germline values: CDR1 LNHNV, CDR2 YYDKDF (reference sequence). The chain's CDR3 is CATSRAAGGENEQFF. The CDR3 DNA is TGTGCCACCAGCAGGGCTGCGGGGGGCGAGAATGAGCAGTTCTTC.

The chain carries TRBV24-1 and TRBJ1-5; D remains ambiguous. The germline V gene encodes CDR1 KGHDR and CDR2 SFDVKD. The CDR3 has 12 residues. Trimming stripped 2 bases from V and 7 bases from J, with 5 bases between. The DNA for the CDR3 is TGTGCCACCAGTGATTCGTTACAGCCCCAGCATTTT. This sequence encodes CATSDSLQPQHF.

The chain is built from TRBV20-1 and TRBJ1-1, with 8 bases matching TRBD1. J lost 8 bases, V lost 3 bases, and 11 bases had no gene match. The CDR3 extends over 14 amino acids. Germline V lookup: CDR1 DFQATT, CDR2 SNEGSKA (reference sequence). The CDR3 sequence: CSASGDRGGLEAFF. The CDR3 bases are TGCAGTGCTAGTGGAGACAGGGGAGGATTGGAAGCTTTCTTT.

This rearrangement joins TRBV6-2 or TRBV6-3 to TRBJ1-1; D gene uncertain. The V end lost 5 bases, the J end lost 4 bases, and 20 bases lay between the germline ends. The CDR3 extends over 16 amino acids. Looked up from germline, CDR1 is MNHEY and CDR2 is SVGEGT. DNA for the CDR3: TGTGCCAGCAGTCAGACCCCGGGGAGGGCGAGCACTGAAGCTTTCTTT. It translates to CASSQTPGRASTEAFF.

The V gene is TRBV5-5, the J gene TRBJ2-4, with 8 nucleotides matching TRBD1. The junction had 10 bases not matched to a gene; V was cut back by 2 bases and J by 0 bases. Germline values: CDR1 SGHKS, CDR2 YYEKEE (reference sequence). The CDR3 runs to 18 residues. CDR3 in DNA: TGTGCCAGCAGCTTCACAGGGGGGCCACCTATAGCCAAAAACATTCAGTACTTC. It is translated as CASSFTGGPPIAKNIQYF.

The CDR3, as DNA: TGTGCCAGCAGTTTATTCGGGGTTGGGACAGATACGCAGTATTTT. The encoded protein is CASSLFGVGTDTQYF. The chain has TRBV27 and TRBJ2-3; D might be TRBD2 (5 bases). The CDR3 extends over 15 amino acids. V was trimmed by 1 base and J by 3 bases, leaving 11 bases between them. Per the germline V gene, CDR1 is MNHEY and CDR2 is SMNVEV (reference sequence).

The chain has TRBV18 and TRBJ1-1, with D tentatively TRBD1 (6 bases). Germline CDR1 KGHSH, CDR2 LQKENI. This CDR3 comprises 15 residues. V lost 3 bases, J lost 1 base, and 12 bases lay in between. The CDR3 loop is CASSPARTENTEAFF. The CDR3 nucleotides read TGTGCCAGCTCACCCGCTAGGACAGAGAACACTGAAGCTTTCTTT.

CDR3 amino acids: CASSWSGTSGGRYNEQFF. The DNA of the CDR3 is TGCGCCAGCAGCTGGTCCGGGACTAGCGGGGGGCGATACAATGAGCAGTTCTTC. This chain connects TRBV5-1 to TRBJ2-1; 15 nucleotides line up with TRBD2. V lost 3 bases and J lost 4; bases outside the gene matches: 8. CDR1 SGHRS and CDR2 YFSETQ come from the germline V gene. CDR3 length: 18 residues.

This clone was recorded only once. The chain has TRBV7-9 and TRBJ2-3; 7 nucleotides align to TRBD1. V was pared by 5 bases and J by 3 bases, with 5 bases of the junction left unmatched. The V gene's germline CDR1 is SEHNR and CDR2 FQNEAQ (reference sequence). The CDR3 extends over 14 amino acids. CDR3 in DNA: TGTGCCAGCAGCCCCACGGGACAGACAGATACGCAGTATTTT. Amino acids: CASSPTGQTDTQYF. Looking up the rest from reference TRBV7-9 and TRBJ2-3 gives the full variable domain: DTGVSQNPRHKITKRGQNVTFRCDPISEHNRLYWYRQTLGQGPEFLTYFQNEAQLEKSRLLSDRFSAERPKGSFSTLEIQRTEQGDSAMYLCASSPTGQTDTQYFGPGTRLTVL.